These 17 T cell receptor beta chains originate from one sample sequenced in a study of T cells in Graves' hyperthyroidism and ophthalmopathy. Amplification of TCR beta CDR3 regions used RNA as the template. Carried out on the TCR CDR3, a first-round RT-PCR used the HTBI primer set. TCRdb passed the multiplex PCR reads through MiXCR, listing each CDR3 protein once. The sample shows 500,000 to 750,000 distinct CDR3 sequences, around 16% of them seen only once. Material for sequencing was blood. Every receptor here comes from a woman aged 25 to 39 with Graves' hyperthyroidism.

The sample holds many counts of this clonotype. This chain uses TRBV30 with TRBJ1-2; TRBD1 matches 7 bases. This CDR3 region has 15 residues. Germline CDR1 GTSNPN, CDR2 SVGIG (reference sequence). V lost 0 bases and J lost 2; bases outside the gene matches: 6. This CDR3 reads CAWSVRAGGNYGYTF. CDR3 in DNA: TGTGCCTGGAGTGTACGTGCAGGGGGGAACTATGGCTACACCTTC. Supplemented by reference TRBV30 and TRBJ1-2, the full variable domain reads SQTIHQWPATLVQPVGSPLSLECTVEGTSNPNLYWYRQAAGRGLQLLFYSVGIGQISSEVPQNLSASRPQDRQFILSSKKLLLSDSGFYLCAWSVRAGGNYGYTFGSGTRLTVV.

This clonotype came up many times. This chain links TRBV28 with TRBJ1-5; the D is unclear. V shed 2 bases and J shed 2 bases, with 13 bases lying between them. In germline, CDR1 is MDHEN, CDR2 SYDVKM. The CDR3 has 16 residues. CDR3 DNA sequence: TGTGCCAGCAGTTTAACCTCGACATACCGCAATCAGCCCCAGCATTTT. Protein: CASSLTSTYRNQPQHF.

In its sample, this clonotype was seen many times. V gene TRBV11-2 combines with J gene TRBJ1-6; the match to TRBD1 covers 7 bases. The CDR3 extends over 15 amino acids. In germline, CDR1 is SGHAT, CDR2 FQNNGV. V gave up 5 bases and J gave up 7 bases; unmatched junction bases: 8. DNA for the CDR3: TGTGCCAGCAGCCCACGGACAGGTCACAATTCACCCCTCCACTTT. The encoded protein is CASSPRTGHNSPLHF.

This clonotype turned up a few times. The genes are TRBV2 and TRBJ2-2, with D possibly matching TRBD2 (6 bases). V was shortened by 8 bases and J by 8 bases, with 18 bases between the two germline ends. Per germline, CDR1 SNHLY and CDR2 FYNNEI. This CDR3 comprises 14 residues. The CDR3 reads CASSIRELAGELFF. The CDR3 nucleotides are TGTGCCAGCTCTATACGGGAGCTGGCGGGGGAGCTGTTTTTT.

This clonotype was picked up a small number of times. The gene calls are TRBV30 and TRBJ1-6; D not certain. Germline loops: CDR1 GTSNPN, CDR2 SVGIG (reference sequence). Trimming shortened V by 5 bases and J by 4 bases, and 9 bases separated the two germline ends. The CDR3 has 13 residues. CDR3 region: CAWAEYYNSPLHF. The CDR3 bases are TGTGCCTGGGCGGAGTATTATAATTCACCCCTCCACTTT.

Ten or more counts support this clonotype. The chain recombines TRBV28 with TRBJ2-7; D is possibly TRBD2 (6 bases). The CDR3 is 15 amino acids. The V gene's germline CDR1 is MDHEN and CDR2 SYDVKM. Between the trimmed V and J ends, which lost 7 bases and 6 bases, there was a span of 22 bases. DNA for the CDR3: TGTGCCAGCAACACCCCAGCGGGCACCTTGTTCGAGCAGTACTTC. This sequence encodes CASNTPAGTLFEQYF.

This clonotype was counted only a few times. The genes are TRBV20-1 and TRBJ2-3; 8 nucleotides line up with TRBD2. In germline, CDR1 is DFQATT, CDR2 SNEGSKA (reference sequence). Trimming cost V 3 bases and J 3 bases; bases outside gene matches: 14. This CDR3 comprises 17 residues. DNA of the CDR3: TGCAGTGCTAGGGGAGGTGGGGCGGGAGGCAGTACAGATACGCAGTATTTT. This sequence encodes CSARGGGAGGSTDTQYF.

This clonotype was detected a few times. This chain links TRBV4-1 with TRBJ1-3; D gene ambiguous. In germline, CDR1 is MGHRA, CDR2 YSYEKL. The CDR3 runs to 15 residues. V lost 2 bases, J lost 4 bases, and 12 bases lay in between. The DNA of the CDR3 is TGCGCCAGCAGCCAAAGCAAGGAGCTGGGAAACACCATATATTTT. Translating gives CASSQSKELGNTIYF.

This chain uses TRBV2 with TRBJ2-3; 14 bases map to TRBD2. Germline CDR1 is SNHLY and CDR2 is FYNNEI. The V gene end was trimmed by 8 bases and the J gene end by 3 bases; junction bases not matched to a gene: 13. CDR3 size: 18 residues. The CDR3, as DNA: TGTGCCAGCCCGGGACTAGCGGGAGTGTCAGCACAGACAGATACGCAGTATTTT. This sequence encodes CASPGLAGVSAQTDTQYF.

This clonotype has a count of ten or more. V usage is TRBV3-1 and J usage is TRBJ2-1, with 10 bases lining up with TRBD2. This CDR3 has 13 residues. CDR1 and CDR2 (germline): LGHDT, YNNKEL (reference sequence). After removal of 2 bases from V and 9 bases from J, the junction contained 1 base not matched to a gene. The CDR3 region has the DNA TGTGCCAGCAGCCAACTAGCGGGAGTTGAGCAGTTCTTC. Translated, it gives CASSQLAGVEQFF.

V usage is TRBV11-1 and J usage is TRBJ1-5; 8 positions agree with TRBD1. CDR1 and CDR2 from the germline V gene are SGHAT and FQDESV (reference sequence). The junction had 12 bases not matched to a gene; V was cut back by 2 bases and J by 6 bases. The CDR3 totals 17 residues. Here the CDR3 DNA reads TGTGCCAGCAGCTTATGGGCCGACAGGGGTAAGTCTCAGCCCCAGCATTTT. It encodes CASSLWADRGKSQPQHF.

In this sample, this clonotype turned up many times. CDR3 protein: CASSRGGYTF. DNA for the CDR3: TGTGCCAGCAGTCGAGGGGGCTACACCTTC. V is TRBV28 and J is TRBJ1-2, with D uncertain. Germline V gene data show CDR1 as MDHEN and CDR2 as SYDVKM. This CDR3 contains 10 residues. Trimming shortened V by 5 bases and J by 8 bases, and 6 bases separated the two germline ends.

This clonotype was counted at least ten times. With a much larger clone just one base away, this may be a read error. The chain is built from TRBV3-1 and TRBJ1-1, with 9 bases aligning to TRBD1. The CDR3 covers 14 residues. With 5 bases clipped from V and 4 bases from J, the junction kept 5 bases outside the gene matches. Germline V gives CDR1 LGHDT, CDR2 YNNKEL (reference sequence). DNA of the CDR3: TGTGCCAGCAGCTTACGACAGGGGGGCACTGAAGCTTTCTTT. Translated: CASSLRQGGTEAFF.

The table lists this clonotype with many counts. This sequence joins TRBV7-2 and TRBJ2-1; D gene ambiguous. The CDR3 covers 16 residues. Germline V gives CDR1 SGHTA, CDR2 FQGNSA. V dropped 5 bases and J dropped 4 bases, with 18 bases sitting between them. This chain's CDR3 is CASSPSNLSPYNEQFF. In DNA, the CDR3 is TGTGCCAGCAGCCCGTCAAATTTGTCACCATACAATGAGCAGTTCTTC.

The V call is TRBV6-2 or TRBV6-3, the J call TRBJ1-5, with D possibly matching TRBD1 (5 bases). V was cut by 2 bases and J by 0 bases, with 11 bases left in between. Germline V lookup: CDR1 MNHEY, CDR2 SVGEGT. CDR3 size: 16 residues. Here the CDR3 reads CASSYGGGNSNQPQHF. Here the CDR3 DNA reads TGTGCCAGCAGTTACGGGGGAGGCAATAGCAATCAGCCCCAGCATTTT.

This clonotype has a single count. The chain uses TRBV20-1 and TRBJ1-1, with D possibly matching TRBD1 (6 bases). The V end was cut by 5 bases, the J end by 4 bases, with 20 bases between. The V gene's germline CDR1 is DFQATT and CDR2 SNEGSKA (reference sequence). This CDR3 contains 15 residues. CDR3 sequence: CSAGGGGRVLTEAFF. In DNA form, the CDR3 reads TGCAGTGCTGGGGGGGGGGGGCGCGTTCTCACTGAAGCTTTCTTT.

This clonotype has more than one count but fewer than ten. This rearrangement joins TRBV12-3 or TRBV12-4 to TRBJ1-2; D unresolved. Trimming removed 3 bases at V and 4 bases at J, with 15 bases between. The CDR3 is 15 residues long. The CDR3 loop reads CASSFSSGEIYGYTF. The DNA for the CDR3 is TGTGCCAGCAGTTTCAGCTCCGGGGAAATCTATGGCTACACCTTC.